This T cell receptor beta chain was found in a study of OX40 agonist ivuxolimab in advanced cancers. As for the study in general: Patients were dosed intravenously with ivuxolimab at 0.01 to 10 mg/kg every 2 weeks. Study-wide findings and caveats: Antigen targets of the expanded peripheral T cells went undetermined. In CD8+ T cells, expanded clones were on average more numerous than in CD4+.

Some clones are missing from TCRdb's copy, which holds only in-frame ones; the method was immunoSEQ multiplex PCR. The table has nearly 50,000 clones, around 90% seen once. Germline V lookup: CDR1 MNHEY, CDR2 SMNVEV (reference sequence). The CDR3 extends over 15 amino acids. Deletions cut 2 bases from V and 0 bases from J, with 8 bases between. About this clone: Its matching antigen is unknown.

The cohort excluded patients with autoimmune disease history or systemic immunosuppression. The V call is TRBV27, the J call TRBJ2-1; perhaps TRBD2 as D (7 bases). The sequence was collected from an adult with an advanced solid tumor such as melanoma, head and neck, liver or kidney cancer. The sequencing here drew on CD4+ or CD8+ T cells sorted from blood, taken in a trial of the OX40 agonist ivuxolimab. CDR3 sequence (DNA): TGTGCCAGCAGTTTAGGGGGGGCCTCCTACAATGAGCAGTTCTTC. It yields the protein CASSLGGASYNEQFF.